This T cell receptor beta chain emerged from a study of CD8+ T cells in alopecia areata. There are a few counts of this clone. Germline V CDR1 and CDR2: MNHEY, SVGAGI. The CDR3 length is 15 residues. V lost 0 bases and J 8 bases, leaving 13 bases between the germline ends. Noted treatment: oral pan-JAK inhibitor, 5-10 mg twice daily. In each case, RNA was isolated and then reverse transcribed into cDNA as the sequencing template. Measured with immunoSEQ multiplex PCR; TCRdb has only the in-frame clones, and not every one. Of 160,000 or so clones in the sample, less than 75% were seen once. The receptor was derived from a human donor with alopecia areata. The specimen was CD4+ T cells sorted from blood, collected at approximately week 61, from a patient treated with tofacitinib. This chain links TRBV6-5 with TRBJ1-4, with D possibly being TRBD1 (5 bases). This CDR3 is CASSYSGGSNEKLFF. The CDR3 DNA reads TGTGCCAGCAGTTACTCGGGGGGGAGTAACGAAAAACTGTTTTTT.